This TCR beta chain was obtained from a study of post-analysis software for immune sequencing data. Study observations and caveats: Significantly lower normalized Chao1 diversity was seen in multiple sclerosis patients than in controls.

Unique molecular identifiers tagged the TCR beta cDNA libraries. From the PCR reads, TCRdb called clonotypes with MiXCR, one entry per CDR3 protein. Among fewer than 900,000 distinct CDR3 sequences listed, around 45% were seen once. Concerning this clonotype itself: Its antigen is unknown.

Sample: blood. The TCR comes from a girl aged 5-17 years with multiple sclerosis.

The CDR3 DNA reads as TGTGCCATCAGTGAGTCGATGCGAGTGAACAGGGTGGAAGGGGAGCAGTACTTC. It codes for CAISESMRVNRVEGEQYF. This chain connects TRBV10-3 to TRBJ2-7, with a possible D match to TRBD1 (6 bases). Germline V gene sequence: CDR1 ENHRY, CDR2 SYGVKD. The CDR3 is 18 residues long. V dropped 0 bases and J dropped 7 bases, with 25 bases sitting between them.